This T cell receptor (beta chain) was recorded in a study of cytomegalovirus exposure and HLA in healthy donors (TCRdb year 2017). For context, the study as a whole: In an earlier analysis of 587 of the donors, roughly 300 Gb of sequence data and 90 million to 120 million unique TCR beta sequences from about 179 million T cells were reported. An early release that covered around 590 HLA-typed donors contained about 300 gigabases of sequencing data and roughly 84 million unique TCR sequences. Of the approximately 400 genotyped donors, less than 90% were placed in the genetic ancestry cluster associated with self-reported Caucasian donors. The aim of the study was to test whether cataloging public T cell receptors could identify signatures of past pathogen exposure. The study profiled the T cell repertoires of about 640 subjects by immunosequencing and related them to cytomegalovirus serostatus. Along with the roughly 610-subject first cohort, a separate validation cohort of more than 90 different subjects was used. To predict cytomegalovirus infection status, the study combined high-throughput TCR immunosequencing, statistical association of individual TCRs with disease status, and machine learning. In a later analysis, previously published TCR beta repertoires from 600 to 850 donors were re-analyzed and high-resolution HLA genotyping was added so that TCR occurrence patterns could be studied. Rather than drawing on any new phenotypic data, the later analysis identified candidate immune exposures from TCR beta sequences and the way those sequences occurred across donors. In an earlier analysis of 500 to 650 of the donors, high-throughput TCR beta sequencing was used to judge whether each TCR beta V gene segment behaved as functional or pseudogenic. Donor age, sex, ethnicity and CMV serostatus were compiled alongside the repertoire data. In a later genetic analysis, genome-wide SNP genotypes for 398 of the 666 donors were used, and that subset was treated as a discovery cohort. All discovery cohort repertoires had been generated using a single sequencing platform. Class I and class II HLA loci were covered by the typing at four-digit resolution. Typing coverage varied by locus: about 620-640 donors for A, B, C, DRB1 and DQB1; under 550 for DQA1; around 570 for DPA1; approximately 490 for DPB1. Four or five DR-DQ haplotypes were handled as single units for association and clustering because linkage in the cohort was strong. Among roughly 400 genotyped donors of the cohort, an average of approximately 200,000 unique TCR beta nucleotide sequences was sequenced per donor, of which about 18% were non-productive. Beyond this particular receptor, the publication reports: In an earlier analysis of roughly 500 of the donors, most TCR beta V segments appeared in productive rearrangements about 87% or about 30% of the time, broadly matching IMGT annotations. In a later analysis, 15,000 to 20,000 TCR beta sequences were associated with specific HLA alleles at a false discovery rate of 0.05. In a later analysis, HLA-associated TCR beta chains were found to be more clonally expanded and to have lower generation probabilities than equally common non-associated chains. Immune exposure information for the cohort was limited to CMV serostatus. In both the original and validation cohorts, the classifier was reported to diagnose cytomegalovirus status with high specificity and sensitivity. The study gave a list of over 150 TCR beta chains associated with cytomegalovirus. Compared with the roughly 670-donor mean, donors in an Asian-associated ancestry cluster had fewer N-insertions in productive TCRs, according to a later genetic analysis. When HLA alleles, especially DR and DQ, strongly co-occurred, attributing TCR associations to individual alleles was difficult. While some public TCRs were present in many individuals, most TCR sequences turned up only very rarely across donors. In a later analysis, the rate of TCR association differed among HLA loci, with DRB1 alleles having the most associated TCRs and HLA-C alleles having the fewest. Linkage disequilibrium might explain the correlated functional status among segregating V segments, but an unknown experimental factor could not be excluded. A further reported finding was that TCR beta sequences accurately predicted the HLA-A and HLA-B alleles for most subjects in the first cohort. Roughly uniform sequencing depth across donors was assumed in presence/absence analyses, although this assumption may not hold. Several of the top co-occurrence clusters appeared to be linked to parvovirus B19, influenza, CMV and Epstein-Barr virus, according to a later analysis. Because HLA typing was missing for some donors at each locus, association tests included only the typed subset. Only TCR beta chains were sequenced in this cohort, and the absence of alpha or paired-chain data limited detectable features. The earlier analysis of approximately 560 of the donors excluded approximately 17 rarely observed V segments, including chromosome 9 orphons, because counts were too low. V-gene and J-gene trimming of TCR beta chains was associated with a missense DCLRE1C variant in a later genetic analysis, and the association was replicated in an independent cohort. According to the authors, the approach could potentially be generalized to other disease states and immunological phenotypes. Some IMGT-functional V segments, including TRBV6-2 and TRBV6-3, could not be told apart with the 87-base-pair reads, so those segments were excluded. A group of highly shared sequence variants was considered likely to be a technical artifact of the sequencing pipeline. According to a later analysis, most CMV-associated TCR beta chains appeared to be HLA-restricted, and the HLA associations seemed to be driven largely by CMV exposure. A few of the identified cytomegalovirus-associated TCR beta chains were confirmed in vitro to be specific for cytomegalovirus antigens.

The cohort consisted of 670 or so healthy bone marrow donors. All cohort members were sampled while nominally healthy, although unrecorded immune exposures were likely present. The donor was CMV seropositive and was included in the group of some 290 seropositive cohort members. Each donor provided a peripheral blood sample, and peripheral blood mononuclear cells were used for TCR beta sequencing. Genomic DNA was extracted from the blood cell samples with the Qiagen DNeasy Blood Extraction Kit. Libraries were built with the immunoSEQ multiplex PCR assay. For the multiplex PCR, a mixture combining 60 forward primers for TCR Vbeta segments and 13 reverse primers for TCR Jbeta segments was used. A multiplex PCR assay on genomic DNA amplified the CDR3 region of rearranged TCR beta genes. On the Illumina HiSeq System, the amplified TCR beta libraries were sequenced as 87-base-pair reads. Per the authors' processing: A later analysis tallied around 80 million unique TCR beta chains across the approximately 670 repertoires, and roughly 11 million of those chains were shared by two or more donors. A nearest-neighbor algorithm error-corrected the raw reads and collapsed the reads into unique sequences, merging closely related sequences to remove PCR and sequencing errors. CDR3 sequences were aligned to IMGT reference sequences to assign V, D and J gene segments. Each retained sequence needed at least a six-nucleotide match to both a V gene segment and a J gene segment. A rearrangement counted as productive if the CDR3 had no stop codons and remained in frame with V and J, and every other rearrangement counted as non-productive. Following IMGT convention, CDR3 was defined as the stretch from the second conserved V-encoded cysteine to the conserved J-encoded phenylalanine. The earlier analysis of 500 to 750 of the donors excluded any sequence lacking an unambiguous match to a single V gene segment. An earlier analysis of 587 of the donors classified V segments as functional when productive rearrangements were above 56.7% and as segregating when the standard deviation between donors was above 5%. A statistical classification framework was built for diagnosing cytomegalovirus status from the catalog of TCR beta chain sequences. In a later analysis, V and J genes were assigned by comparing TCR nucleotide sequences against IMGT/GENE-DB human TR gene sequences. Using the TCRdist pipeline, a later analysis assigned CDR3 sequences along with most-parsimonious VDJ recombination scenarios. In a later analysis, each TCR beta chain was defined by its CDR3 amino acid sequence together with its V-gene family, and reads without a unique V-gene family were excluded. To address suspected cross-contamination and a sequencing artifact, a later analysis removed around 600 highly shared, low-generation-probability nucleotide sequences. For each public chain, a later analysis derived a clonal expansion index from normalized ranks of inferred template counts within each repertoire. A later analysis computed generation probabilities with a VDJ recombination model fitted to out-of-frame rearrangements, and checked the results against IGoR. Hypergeometric tests were used in a later analysis to score TCR-TCR, TCR-HLA and TCR-CMV co-occurrence, with a repertoire-size bias correction applied to the TCR pairs. False discovery rates were estimated in a later analysis by permuting HLA or CMV assignments 20 times. A later analysis grouped co-occurring TCRs with DBSCAN, adding TCRdist sequence similarity when clustering within HLA-allele-positive subsets. For co-occurrence clustering, repertoires with fewer than 30,000 or more than 120,000 public chains were excluded, along with roughly 5 repertoires with anomalous nucleotide sharing. Imported from immuneACCESS, the table was reduced by TCRdb to in-frame sequences with V and J called. These copies leave out some clones; in studies compared against another copy, an unresolved V gene accounts for under half, and the cause of the remainder is not known. That table supplies the V and J calls and clone size; D and trimming were determined from the DNA. The sample table lists nearly 200,000 clones, more than 60% of them with a count of one. The ten largest clones add up to 2% to 2.5% of the sample.

Comment on this clone: Its antigen is not yet known. Base qualities were left out, and no much larger clone turns up one base away.

The germline V gene encodes CDR1 SGHDT and CDR2 YYEEEE. The V end loses 0 bases and the J end loses 1 base, and a stretch of 7 bases separates them. The CDR3 has 14 amino acids, counting the end cysteine and phenylalanine. Only the CDR3 DNA is retained, 42 bases long and in frame from the first base. The chain is assembled from TRBV5-6 and TRBJ1-1, with no confident D gene call. This receptor was obtained from a woman aged 25 to 39 in good health and CMV-seropositive. The specimen was PBMCs. Here is the DNA: TGTGCCAGCAGCTTGGTTCCCTCGAACACTGAAGCTTTCTTT. Protein translation: CASSLVPSNTEAFF.